This T cell receptor (beta chain) stems from a study of blood T cell repertoires in COVID-19. In the study overall: Some COVID-19 samples were acute and others convalescent; all came from the United States, Italy and Spain. Sources were T cells, B-cell-depleted T cells, or PBMCs; the material itself was cDNA or gDNA.

V shed 5 bases and J shed 0 bases, with 7 bases lying between them. From germline, CDR1 is LGHNT and CDR2 FRNRAP. The length of the CDR3 is 14 residues. Per the authors' pipeline: Estimation of nucleated cell counts was performed using reference gene primer amplification. Clones were sequenced by immunoSEQ multiplex PCR, and TCRdb holds only the in-frame ones, with some missing. V and J calls plus clone size are reproduced from that table; the DNA served to infer D and trimming. The data hold about 120,000 clones, with 65% to 80% observed a single time. The rearrangement joins TRBV12-5 to TRBJ1-4; the D is unclear. This clonotype was obtained from a human donor with acute or convalescent COVID-19. The donor label of this sample is uncertain. Sequencing was performed on peripheral blood. CDR3 in DNA: TGTGCTAGTGGTCTGCAGTCAACTAATGAAAAACTGTTTTTT. It translates to CASGLQSTNEKLFF.